The entry below describes one T cell receptor (beta chain). Data came from immunoSEQ multiplex PCR; TCRdb stores just in-frame clones and leaves some out. Of tens of thousands of clones in the sample, 94% were seen once. These data are taken from a study of human thymus T cells. The sequenced sample was blood. The sequence derives from a boy in the first two years of life with a congenital heart defect but otherwise immunologically healthy.

CDR3 residues: CASSHQRGELNGELFF. For the CDR3, the DNA is TGCGCCAGCAGCCACCAGCGGGGGGAATTGAACGGGGAGCTGTTTTTT. V usage is TRBV4-3 and J usage is TRBJ2-2; 9 positions agree with TRBD2. CDR1 is LGHNA, CDR2 YSLEER, per germline. V was clipped by 3 bases and J by 7 bases; unmatched bases: 9. The CDR3 consists of 16 residues.